This TCR beta chain was found in a study of cytomegalovirus exposure and HLA in healthy donors. It was with 60 Vbeta and 13 Jbeta primers that the PCR ran. Sequencing was performed with immunoSEQ multiplex PCR; in TCRdb, only in-frame clones are kept and a portion is missing. This sample has about 160,000 clones, with roughly 77% found just once. Germline V gene data show CDR1 as MGHDK and CDR2 as SYGVNS. Trimming removed 4 bases from V and 3 bases from J; junction bases left unmatched: 7. The CDR3 runs 15 residues. Worth noting for this clone: Its target is unknown.

General study points: A missense DCLRE1C variant was associated with V- and J-gene trimming of TCR beta chains in a later analysis, and an independent cohort replicated the association. An Asian-associated ancestry cluster reportedly showed fewer N-insertions than the roughly 700-donor mean in a later analysis. Association of roughly 18,000 TCR beta sequences with HLA alleles was found at 0.05 false discovery rate in a later analysis. The study dropped some indistinguishable V segments, TRBV6-2 and TRBV6-3 among them.

This clonotype was obtained from a male donor in good health and CMV-seronegative. The chain couples TRBV25-1 to TRBJ1-2; 8 positions agree with TRBD1. Sequencing was done on a sample of PBMCs. CDR3 region: CASSAMDRVDYGYTF. CDR3 in DNA: TGTGCCAGCAGTGCTATGGACAGGGTCGACTATGGCTACACCTTC.